This T cell receptor beta chain was recorded in a study of cytomegalovirus exposure and HLA in healthy donors. Study observations and caveats: According to an earlier analysis, most TCR beta V segments yielded productive rearrangements about 90% or about 30% of the time. The investigators catalogued 150 to 200 TCR beta chains as cytomegalovirus-associated.

A remark on this clone: Antigen: not known.

The germline gives CDR1 SNHLY, CDR2 FYNNEI. The CDR3 covers 13 residues. Trimming shortened V by 5 bases and J by 5 bases, and 12 bases separated the two germline ends. The PCR made use of 60 Vbeta and 13 Jbeta primers. TCRdb's table, derived via immunoSEQ multiplex PCR, lists solely in-frame clones and lacks some. The table lists about 150,000 clones, about four fifths of them singletons. Sequenced input: PBMCs. The clonotype comes from a man younger than 40 in good health and CMV-seropositive. This chain links TRBV2 with TRBJ2-5, with TRBD2 as a possible D gene (6 bases). CDR3 residues: CASSTGTEETQYF. In DNA, the CDR3 is TGTGCCAGCAGTACCGGGACTGAGGAGACCCAGTACTTC.